Below, 20 T cell receptor beta chains from the same sample are listed, as sequenced in a study of PD-1 blockade in classical Hodgkin lymphoma (dated by TCRdb to 2019 to 2021). The time point label corresponds to: cycle 2 day 1 (C2D1) of nivolumab. Every trial patient had relapsed following autologous stem cell transplantation, and prior brentuximab vedotin exposure was what differed among cohorts A, B and C. Receptor libraries were prepared by the immunoSEQ multiplex PCR assay. TCRdb stores this immuneACCESS table with in-frame sequences only. Part of the clones is absent; in the studies checked, under half of the shortfall reflects unresolved V genes, and no reason is known for the rest. Present in this sample are about 90,000 clones, about 88% of which were seen just once. 9.5% to 12% of the sample lies in the top ten. The input for sequencing was peripheral blood mononuclear cells (PBMCs), taken before the second cycle of nivolumab. The receptors shown here come from a human donor with classical Hodgkin lymphoma.

This clone was recorded only once. V gene TRBV13 combines with J gene TRBJ2-5, with D unresolved. V was cut by 5 bases and J by 5 bases, with 18 bases left in between. The CDR3 has 15 residues. CDR1 is PRHDT, CDR2 FYEKMQ, per germline (reference sequence). CDR3 residues: CASSLGILKVETQYF. DNA of the CDR3: TGTGCCAGCAGCCTGGGGATCCTCAAGGTGGAGACCCAGTACTTC.

V is TRBV27 and J is TRBJ2-2; TRBD2 might be the D (6 bases). This CDR3 contains 13 residues. V was cut by 2 bases and J by 8 bases, with 9 bases left in between. The germline V gene encodes CDR1 MNHEY and CDR2 SMNVEV (reference sequence). The CDR3 DNA follows: TGTGCCAGCAGTTTAGCGGGAAGGGGGGAGCTGTTTTTT. Amino acids: CASSLAGRGELFF.

The V and J genes are TRBV2 and TRBJ1-2; D is perhaps TRBD1 (5 bases). Trimming stripped 10 bases from V and 6 bases from J, with 21 bases between. The CDR3 is 14 residues long. Germline V gene data show CDR1 as SNHLY and CDR2 as FYNNEI. This CDR3 is CATARQPSSNGYTF. The CDR3 DNA follows: TGTGCCACGGCTCGACAGCCCTCAAGCAATGGCTACACCTTC.

This chain links TRBV7-2 with TRBJ1-5; no firm D call. V lost 5 bases and J lost 4, with 12 bases in between. The V gene's germline CDR1 is SGHTA and CDR2 FQGNSA. CDR3 length: 14 amino acids. CDR3 in DNA: TGTGCCAGCAGCCTATCGCAAGAAAATCAGCCCCAGCATTTT. It specifies CASSLSQENQPQHF.

The chain carries TRBV7-9 and TRBJ2-7, with unresolved D. Germline V gene lookup returns CDR1 SEHNR and CDR2 FQNEAQ (reference sequence). The ends were cut back, 5 bases at V and 4 bases at J, with 9 bases in the middle. The length of the CDR3 is 12 residues. The CDR3 reads CASSPHQYEQYF. As DNA, the CDR3 is TGTGCCAGCAGCCCTCATCAATACGAGCAGTACTTC.

This clone was counted between two and nine times. This chain connects TRBV10-1 to TRBJ2-2; D unresolved. The germline V and J ends were trimmed by 0 bases and 0 bases, with 5 bases remaining between them. Germline V gene data show CDR1 as WNHNN and CDR2 as SYGVQD (reference sequence). The CDR3 has 15 amino acids. The CDR3 region has the DNA TGCGCCAGCAGTGAGTCGGCTTCGAACACCGGGGAGCTGTTTTTT. Protein: CASSESASNTGELFF.

The J gene is TRBJ1-5, the V gene TRBV10-3; D not certain. CDR1 is ENHRY, CDR2 SYGVKD, per germline. V was clipped by 0 bases and J by 4 bases, with 16 bases between them. This CDR3 has 17 amino acids. This chain's CDR3 is CAISESELGPINQPQHF. CDR3 nucleotide sequence: TGTGCCATCAGTGAGTCGGAGTTAGGACCGATAAATCAGCCCCAGCATTTT.

V usage is TRBV28 and J usage is TRBJ1-5; no firm D call. V shed 3 bases and J shed 5 bases, with 8 bases lying between them. The CDR3 sequence is 13 residues long. CDR1 is MDHEN, CDR2 SYDVKM, per germline. This CDR3 reads CASSLVRDQPQHF. The DNA of the CDR3 is TGTGCCAGCAGTTTGGTGCGGGATCAGCCCCAGCATTTT.

This clone has more than one count but fewer than ten. The chain links TRBV2 to TRBJ1-3; TRBD1 is a possible D gene (5 bases). Trimming shortened V by 7 bases and J by 3 bases, and 13 bases separated the two germline ends. CDR1 SNHLY and CDR2 FYNNEI come from the germline V gene. This CDR3 is built from 14 residues. CDR3 DNA sequence: TGTGCCAGCATGGGGGTATTAGATGGAAACACCATATATTTT. Amino acids: CASMGVLDGNTIYF.

The V gene is TRBV6-4, the J gene TRBJ2-3; 8 bases match TRBD1. CDR1 is MRHNA and CDR2 is SNTAGT in the germline V gene. The CDR3 sequence is 16 residues long. The junction had 8 bases not matched to a gene; V was cut back by 4 bases and J by 2 bases. The DNA for the CDR3 is TGTGCCAGCAGTGCTCGACAGGGGCAGAACACAGATACGCAGTATTTT. This sequence encodes CASSARQGQNTDTQYF.

This chain uses TRBV27 with TRBJ2-7; D is unclear. Germline V gene sequence: CDR1 MNHEY, CDR2 SMNVEV (reference sequence). V was trimmed by 3 bases and J by 4 bases, leaving 10 bases between them. The CDR3 covers 13 residues. CDR3 residues: CASSFSKGYEQYF. In DNA form, the CDR3 reads TGTGCCAGCAGTTTCTCCAAGGGATACGAGCAGTACTTC.

This chain connects TRBV25-1 to TRBJ1-1, with D possibly matching TRBD1 (6 bases). There are 16 residues in the CDR3. Trimming took 4 bases from V and 0 from J, leaving 15 bases between them. Germline values: CDR1 MGHDK, CDR2 SYGVNS. This CDR3 reads CASSGGGVVMNTEAFF. Here the CDR3 DNA reads TGTGCCAGCAGTGGAGGGGGGGTGGTAATGAACACTGAAGCTTTCTTT. Supplemented by reference TRBV25-1 and TRBJ1-1, the full variable domain reads EADIYQTPRYLVIGTGKKITLECSQTMGHDKMYWYQQDPGMELHLIHYSYGVNSTEKGDLSSESTVSRIRTEHFPLTLESARPSHTSQYLCASSGGGVVMNTEAFFGQGTRLTVV.

This chain links TRBV5-1 with TRBJ2-5; D gene ambiguous. CDR1 is SGHRS, CDR2 YFSETQ, per germline. CDR3 length equals 12 residues. The germline V and J ends were trimmed by 0 bases and 5 bases, with 5 bases remaining between them. The DNA for the CDR3 is TGCGCCAGCAGCTTGGGTTGGGAGACCCAGTACTTC. It specifies CASSLGWETQYF.

CDR3: CASSPTGVGEKLFF. CDR3 DNA: TGTGCCAGCAGTCCTACAGGGGTCGGTGAAAAACTGTTTTTT. The chain uses TRBV28 and TRBJ1-4, with TRBD1 matching over 7 bases. Germline V lookup: CDR1 MDHEN, CDR2 SYDVKM. J lost 7 bases, V lost 5 bases, and 7 bases had no gene match. CDR3 length equals 14 residues.

This sequence joins TRBV27 and TRBJ2-1, with 10 bases lining up with TRBD2. This CDR3 region has 14 residues. Germline CDR1 and CDR2: MNHEY and SMNVEV (reference sequence). The V gene end was trimmed by 6 bases and the J gene end by 4 bases; junction bases not matched to a gene: 3. The CDR3 reads CASRLAGRYNEQFF. The CDR3 DNA reads TGTGCCAGCAGACTAGCGGGACGGTACAATGAGCAGTTCTTC.

V is TRBV20-1 and J is TRBJ2-7, with no clear D. The CDR3 extends over 11 amino acids. The V and J ends lost 6 bases and 0 bases respectively, with 6 bases between them. The germline V gene encodes CDR1 DFQATT and CDR2 SNEGSKA (reference sequence). CDR3 nucleotides: TGCAGTGCCCAGACCTCCTACGAGCAGTACTTC. This sequence encodes CSAQTSYEQYF.

J is TRBJ2-7 and V is TRBV27; 8 nucleotides line up with TRBD1. CDR1 is MNHEY and CDR2 is SMNVEV in the germline V gene (reference sequence). The CDR3 is made up of 14 amino acids. Trimming took 8 bases from V and 5 from J; bases not matched to a gene: 11. The CDR3: CASFPGQAQNEQYF. The CDR3 DNA reads as TGTGCCAGCTTCCCGGGACAGGCACAAAACGAGCAGTACTTC.

The gene calls are TRBV19 and TRBJ1-1; no definite D call. Trimming stripped 7 bases from V and 3 bases from J, with 12 bases between. The CDR3 spans 13 residues. Germline CDR1 and CDR2: LNHDA and SQIVND (reference sequence). The CDR3 DNA reads TGTGCCAGTACTGGGTGGGGTGACACTGAAGCTTTCTTT. Its protein is CASTGWGDTEAFF.

This sequence joins TRBV13 and TRBJ1-4; D is possibly TRBD1 (5 bases). Germline assignment: CDR1 PRHDT and CDR2 FYEKMQ (reference sequence). V lost 4 bases, J lost 4 bases, and 10 bases lay in between. This CDR3 comprises 14 residues. The CDR3 region has the DNA TGTGCCAGCAGCTCGGGACCGAGTAATGAAAAACTGTTTTTT. Translating gives CASSSGPSNEKLFF.

The genes are TRBV9 and TRBJ2-5, with TRBD1 identical over 10 bases. CDR1 is SGDLS and CDR2 is YYNGEE in the germline V gene. V lost 2 bases to trimming and J lost 5 bases; unmatched junction nucleotides: 6. This CDR3 has 15 amino acids. The CDR3 is CASSVDRGQGETQYF. The CDR3 DNA reads TGTGCCAGCAGCGTCGACAGGGGGCAGGGGGAGACCCAGTACTTC.